The source of this T cell receptor (beta chain) is a study of identical twins. This clonotype was observed a few times. TCRdb reanalysed the 5' RACE reads using MiXCR and keeps one entry per CDR3 protein. The sample has approximately 600,000 distinct CDR3 sequences; 9.5% to 10% are singletons. The sample was also linked to a second study, of yellow fever vaccine responses in identical twins.

The clonotype originates from a woman in her late teens or twenties in good health. Sequencing was carried out using PBMCs.

For the CDR3, the DNA is TGTGCCAGTAGTACCGGGGTTGGGGACATTCGTGAGACCCAGTACTTC. Translation gives CASSTGVGDIRETQYF. The rearrangement links TRBV19 to TRBJ2-5; TRBD1 might be the D (6 bases). CDR3 size: 16 residues. The ends were cut back, 4 bases at V and 5 bases at J, with 20 bases in the middle. The V gene's germline CDR1 is LNHDA and CDR2 SQIVND (reference sequence).